The source of this T cell receptor beta chain is a study of CXCR3-negative and CXCR3-positive naive CD8 T cells. The libraries of TRB cDNA were prepared using 5' RACE with UMI labels. TCRdb reprocessed the 5' RACE reads, with one entry per CDR3 protein and no DNA. The repertoire table contains fewer than 60,000 distinct CDR3 sequences. The CDR3 is 14 amino acids. Germline values: CDR1 SQVTM, CDR2 ANQGSEA. This receptor was obtained from a human donor in good health. Some clones in this sample may be carry-over from other donors' samples. J is TRBJ2-7 and V is TRBV29-1; the D call of TRBD1 rests on TCRdb alone, since no DNA is present to check it. Specimen: memory CD8+ T cells from blood. This CDR3 reads CSVVQGYSSYEQYF.